This T cell receptor beta chain was identified in a study of T-cell reconstitution after alpha-beta-depleted transplantation in children. Trimming removed 1 base at V and 6 bases at J, with 14 bases between. In germline, CDR1 is SGHTA, CDR2 FQGNSA. This CDR3 comprises 15 residues. Preparation of the TCRbeta library involved a method that used unique molecular identifiers. Via MiXCR, TCRdb re-called the PCR reads, giving one row per CDR3 protein. The table has roughly 500,000 distinct CDR3 sequences, roughly 18% seen once; the top ten hold 3.3%. This clonotype turned up a few times. The specimen was PBMCs from the stem cell graft donor, collected from the stem cell graft. This clonotype was sampled from a human donor who donated a stem cell graft to a child with acute lymphoblastic leukemia. The chain couples TRBV7-2 to TRBJ2-3, with D perhaps matching TRBD1 or TRBD2 (6 bases each). The CDR3 DNA reads TGTGCCAGCAGCTTAGGAGGGGGGCAGGGGGATACGCAGTATTTT. This codes for CASSLGGGQGDTQYF.